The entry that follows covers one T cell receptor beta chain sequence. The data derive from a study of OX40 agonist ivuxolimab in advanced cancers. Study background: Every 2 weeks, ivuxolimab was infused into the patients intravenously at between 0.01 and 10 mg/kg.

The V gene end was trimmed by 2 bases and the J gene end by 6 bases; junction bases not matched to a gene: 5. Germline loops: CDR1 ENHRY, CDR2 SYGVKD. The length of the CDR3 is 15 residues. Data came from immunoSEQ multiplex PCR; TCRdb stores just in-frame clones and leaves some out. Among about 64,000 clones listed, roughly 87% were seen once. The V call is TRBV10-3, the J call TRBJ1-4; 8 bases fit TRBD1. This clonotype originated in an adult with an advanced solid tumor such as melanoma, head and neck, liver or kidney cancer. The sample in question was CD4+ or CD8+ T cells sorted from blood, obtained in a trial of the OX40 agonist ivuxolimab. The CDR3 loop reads CAISENRGGDEKLFF. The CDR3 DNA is TGTGCCATCAGTGAGAACAGGGGGGGCGATGAAAAACTGTTTTTT.